The next 27 T cell receptor beta chains were all read from a single sample in a study of neurological immune-mediated disorders. Each CDR3 protein gets one entry after TCRdb re-called the 5' RACE reads with MiXCR. Of about 76,000 distinct CDR3 sequences in the sample, roughly 17% were seen once. Sequencing was performed on PBMCs. All receptors come from a woman between 40 and 50 years old in good health.

The V call is TRBV5-1, the J call TRBJ2-1, with 8 nucleotides matching TRBD1. The CDR3 is 13 residues long. With 4 bases clipped from V and 6 bases from J, the junction kept 3 bases outside the gene matches. Per the germline V gene, CDR1 is SGHRS and CDR2 is YFSETQ. This CDR3 reads CASSADRGNEQFF. Written as DNA, the CDR3 is TGCGCCAGCAGCGCCGACAGGGGCAATGAGCAGTTCTTC.

This clonotype appeared many times. The chain combines TRBV6-4 with TRBJ2-2, with 10 positions matching TRBD2. The CDR3 has 15 amino acids. V lost 8 bases and J lost 3; bases outside the gene matches: 6. CDR1 is MRHNA, CDR2 SNTAGT, per germline. The CDR3 coding sequence is TGTGCCAGCTCGTCTAGCGGGGGAGACACCGGGGAGCTGTTTTTT. Translation gives CASSSSGGDTGELFF.

This clonotype was detected many times. V is TRBV12-3 or TRBV12-4 and J is TRBJ2-1; TRBD2 matches 7 bases. The CDR3 has 13 residues. Trimming at V came to 5 bases and at J to 10 bases, leaving 8 bases not matched to a gene. The CDR3 bases are TGTGCCAGCAGTGCCAGGTGGGAGGGGGAGCAGTTCTTC. Its protein is CASSARWEGEQFF.

This clonotype was observed many times. The chain joins TRBV20-1 to TRBJ2-2; no reliable D call. V was trimmed by 2 bases and J by 3 bases, leaving 13 bases between them. The CDR3 has 15 residues. Germline values: CDR1 DFQATT, CDR2 SNEGSKA (reference sequence). Here the CDR3 DNA reads TGCAGTGCTAGATCCAGTAACATAGACACCGGGGAGCTGTTTTTT. Protein sequence: CSARSSNIDTGELFF.

This clonotype was observed many times. This sequence joins TRBV3-1 and TRBJ2-4; maybe TRBD2 (5 bases). V lost 3 bases to trimming and J lost 7 bases, with 16 bases between them. CDR1 and CDR2 (germline): LGHDT, YNNKEL (reference sequence). This CDR3 comprises 15 residues. In DNA, the CDR3 is TGTGCCAGCAGCCAGGCCGCCTGGACTGGGAACATTCAGTACTTC. Its protein is CASSQAAWTGNIQYF.

The V call is TRBV13, the J call TRBJ2-4; 8 bases map to TRBD1. Germline loops: CDR1 PRHDT, CDR2 FYEKMQ (reference sequence). The CDR3 runs to 16 residues. Losses at the gene ends were 4 bases for V and 6 bases for J; bases not matched to a gene: 11. The CDR3 loop is CASSYRSTGTGNIQYF. Here the CDR3 DNA reads TGTGCCAGCAGCTATCGATCTACCGGGACAGGAAACATTCAGTACTTC. The full variable domain, rest sourced from reference TRBV13 and TRBJ2-4, is AAGVIQSPRHLIKEKRETATLKCYPIPRHDTVYWYQQGPGQDPQFLISFYEKMQSDKGSIPDRFSAQQFSDYHSELNMSSLELGDSALYFCASSYRSTGTGNIQYFGAGTRLSVL.

This clonotype showed up many times. The CDR3 DNA reads TGCAGCGTGGGTTGGTCAGTCTACGAGCAGTACGTC. Its translation: CSVGWSVYEQYV. J is TRBJ2-7 and V is TRBV29-1, with unresolved D. The CDR3 is 12 amino acids. The germline CDR1 and CDR2 sequences are SQVTM and ANQGSEA. Trimming left V 6 bases short and J 3 bases short, with 12 bases between.

A word on this clonotype: One base away lies a much larger clone, so this may be a sequencing read error. The V call is TRBV5-1, the J call TRBJ2-3, with 10 bases identical to TRBD2. In germline, CDR1 is SGHRS, CDR2 YFSETQ. There are 18 residues in the CDR3. V lost 4 bases to trimming and J lost 2 bases; unmatched junction nucleotides: 13. Here the CDR3 DNA reads TGCGCCAGCAGCAGTAGACTAGCGGGCAGACCTTACACAGATACGCAGTATTTT. This gives the protein CASSSRLAGRPYTDTQYF. Together with reference TRBV5-1 and TRBJ2-3, the CDR3 gives the full variable domain: KAGVTQTPRYLIKTRGQQVTLSCSPISGHRSVSWYQQTPGQGLQFLFEYFSETQRNKGNFPGRFSGRQFSNSRSEMNVSTLELGDSALYLCASSSRLAGRPYTDTQYFGPGTRLTVL.

This clonotype was detected ten times or more. The chain uses TRBV5-1 and TRBJ2-5, with TRBD2 identical over 12 bases. The CDR3 has 15 amino acids. Germline values: CDR1 SGHRS, CDR2 YFSETQ. V lost 4 bases and J lost 4; bases outside the gene matches: 5. CDR3 bases: TGCGCCAGCAGCGGAGGACTAGCGGGGAGAGAGACCCAGTACTTC. This encodes CASSGGLAGRETQYF.

Comment on this clonotype: This sequence may be a read error, since a much larger clone differs from it by one base. The chain has TRBV5-1 and TRBJ1-6, with TRBD1 matching over 8 bases. This CDR3 comprises 15 residues. From germline, CDR1 is SGHRS and CDR2 YFSETQ. CDR3 in DNA: TGCGCCAGCAGCTTGTCCCAGGGGGCATTTTCAACCCTCCACTTT. Translating gives CASSLSQGAFSTLHF.

The chain carries TRBV5-1 and TRBJ2-2; D uncertain. CDR1 and CDR2 from the germline V gene are SGHRS and YFSETQ. V lost 7 bases, J lost 1 base, and 11 bases lay in between. The CDR3 extends over 14 amino acids. CDR3: CASHNDENTGELFF. CDR3 in DNA: TGCGCCAGCCACAATGATGAGAACACCGGGGAGCTGTTTTTT.

Ten or more counts support this clonotype. CDR3 protein: CASSYSNLASETQYF. CDR3 DNA sequence: TGTGCCAGCAGTTACTCGAATTTAGCTTCCGAGACCCAGTACTTC. The chain recombines TRBV6-2 or TRBV6-3 with TRBJ2-5; no reliable D call. Per the germline V gene, CDR1 is MNHEY and CDR2 is SVGEGT. This CDR3 is built from 15 residues. With 0 bases removed from V and 5 bases from J, the gap between germline ends came to 13 bases.

This clonotype was observed at least ten times. The chain recombines TRBV6-5 with TRBJ2-3; 9 positions match TRBD2. The germline V gene has CDR1 MNHEY and CDR2 SVGAGI. The CDR3 has 14 amino acids. The V segment lost 9 bases and the J segment 3 bases; nucleotides outside the gene matches: 7. The CDR3 bases are TGTGCCAGTAATAGCGGGGGAGGGACAGATACGCAGTATTTT. It specifies CASNSGGGTDTQYF.

This clonotype was seen at least ten times. The chain carries TRBV9 and TRBJ1-3; D possibly corresponds to TRBD1 (6 bases). This CDR3 is 15 amino acids long. Trimming took 0 bases from V and 2 from J, leaving 9 bases between them. The V gene's germline CDR1 is SGDLS and CDR2 YYNGEE. The CDR3 is CASSVGRGTGNTIYF. Written as DNA, the CDR3 is TGTGCCAGCAGCGTAGGCAGGGGTACTGGAAACACCATATATTTT.

This clonotype has ten or more counts. V gene TRBV25-1 combines with J gene TRBJ1-5, with TRBD1 matching 7 bases. V shed 6 bases, J shed 5 bases, and the junction held 1 base outside the gene matches. The CDR3 consists of 12 residues. Germline V gives CDR1 MGHDK, CDR2 SYGVNS. CDR3 DNA: TGTGCCAGCAGGACAGGGTATCAGCCCCAGCATTTT. Translating it yields CASRTGYQPQHF.

The sample holds many counts of this clonotype. The V gene is TRBV5-1, the J gene TRBJ1-2, with D possibly TRBD1 on 5 matching bases. Looked up from germline, CDR1 is SGHRS and CDR2 is YFSETQ. There are 13 residues in the CDR3. V was pared by 4 bases and J by 4 bases, with 11 bases between. CDR3 in amino acids: CASSARGSYGYTF. The CDR3 coding sequence is TGCGCCAGCAGCGCCCGGGGGAGCTATGGCTACACCTTC.

This chain connects TRBV10-1 to TRBJ2-7; a weak D match, TRBD2 (6 bases). V was trimmed by 2 bases and J by 5 bases, leaving 10 bases between them. Per germline, CDR1 WNHNN and CDR2 SYGVQD (reference sequence). CDR3 length equals 13 residues. The CDR3 nucleotides read TGCGCCAGCAGTGAGGGAGGGATACACGAGCAGTACTTC. Its protein is CASSEGGIHEQYF.

This clonotype was detected ten times or more. The CDR3 region is CASSKEGGDTEAFF. The CDR3, as DNA: TGTGCCAGCAGCAAAGAAGGGGGAGACACTGAAGCTTTCTTT. The V gene is TRBV21-1, the J gene TRBJ1-1; TRBD1 reflects the table's D call only, with no check against the DNA. TRBV21-1 is a known pseudogene. CDR3 size: 14 residues.

In its sample, this clonotype was seen many times. The chain joins TRBV12-3 or TRBV12-4 to TRBJ2-5, with D perhaps assigned TRBD1 or TRBD2 (5 bases each). This CDR3 has 13 residues. The V gene lost 7 bases and the J gene lost 7 bases, with 16 bases spanning the gap. Here the CDR3 DNA reads TGTGCCAGCAACTCCGGGACCGACGTGACCCAGTACTTC. Protein sequence: CASNSGTDVTQYF.

This clonotype was recorded many times. This chain connects TRBV3-1 to TRBJ1-1; D gene uncertain. Trimming took 0 bases from V and 4 from J, leaving 21 bases between them. Germline V gene lookup returns CDR1 LGHDT and CDR2 YNNKEL (reference sequence). This CDR3 comprises 18 residues. For the CDR3, the DNA is TGTGCCAGCAGCCAAGAACAAGGCCGAGCTTTTTGGGGCACTGAAGCTTTCTTT. Translation: CASSQEQGRAFWGTEAFF.

This clonotype was recorded many times. V gene TRBV14 combines with J gene TRBJ1-1; 7 nucleotides line up with TRBD1. After removal of 5 bases from V and 5 bases from J, the junction contained 11 bases not matched to a gene. Germline V CDR1 and CDR2: SGHDN, FVKESK. This CDR3 spans 15 amino acids. The CDR3, as DNA: TGTGCCAGCAGCGCCTCGACAGGGTATATAACTGAAGCTTTCTTT. It specifies CASSASTGYITEAFF.

This clonotype was seen ten or more times. The rearrangement links TRBV5-1 to TRBJ2-1; 8 bases map to TRBD2. The ends lost 0 bases at V and 7 bases at J; junction bases unmatched: 6. The germline gives CDR1 SGHRS, CDR2 YFSETQ. CDR3 length equals 15 residues. Here the CDR3 reads CASSLEAGGLNEQFF. DNA for the CDR3: TGCGCCAGCAGCTTGGAGGCGGGGGGCCTAAATGAGCAGTTCTTC.

Only one count was recorded for this clonotype. The chain couples TRBV5-1 to TRBJ1-2; the D gene is possibly TRBD1 (5 bases). From germline, CDR1 is SGHRS and CDR2 YFSETQ. V was pared by 6 bases and J by 4 bases, with 31 bases between. The length of the CDR3 is 19 residues. The CDR3, as DNA: TGCGCCAGCACCAAGGACCCAGGGTGCGTGACCATCAGCTTCTATGGCTACACCTTC. It is translated as CASTKDPGCVTISFYGYTF.

This clonotype occurred many times. The rearrangement uses TRBV2 and TRBJ2-5; D possibly uses TRBD1 or TRBD2 (5 bases each). This CDR3 region has 13 residues. Deletions cut 0 bases from V and 3 bases from J, with 5 bases between. Germline assignment: CDR1 SNHLY and CDR2 FYNNEI. The CDR3 protein is CASSEAGEETQYF. CDR3 coding DNA: TGTGCCAGCAGTGAAGCGGGGGAAGAGACCCAGTACTTC.

This clonotype occurred many times. V gene TRBV7-9 combines with J gene TRBJ2-5, with D tentatively TRBD2 (6 bases). This CDR3 region has 14 residues. The germline gives CDR1 SEHNR, CDR2 FQNEAQ (reference sequence). V was cut by 5 bases and J by 3 bases, with 13 bases left in between. CDR3 DNA sequence: TGTGCCAGCAGCCTGGGGGGACCCAAAGAGACCCAGTACTTC. This codes for CASSLGGPKETQYF.

This clonotype appeared many times. The rearrangement links TRBV7-2 to TRBJ1-6; unclear D gene. Trimming shortened V by 1 base and J by 10 bases, and 2 bases separated the two germline ends. Germline-derived CDR1 and CDR2 are SGHTA and FQGNSA. This CDR3 has 11 residues. Here the CDR3 reads CASSLGSPLHF. The DNA for the CDR3 is TGTGCCAGCAGCTTAGGGTCACCCCTCCACTTT.

At least ten counts were recorded for this clonotype. This chain links TRBV13 with TRBJ1-2; no reliable D call. The CDR3 spans 9 residues. CDR1 and CDR2 from the germline V gene are PRHDT and FYEKMQ (reference sequence). The CDR3 DNA follows: TGTTCTGGGCCGTTGGGCTACACCTTC. Protein: CSGPLGYTF.